These T cell receptor beta chains were read from a single sample in a study of CD8+CD57+ T cells in acquired aplastic anemia. From the reads, TCRdb called clonotypes with MiXCR, one entry per CDR3 protein. This table holds some 290,000 distinct CDR3 sequences, 55% to 60% found once. Specimen: sorted CD4+, CD8+, or CD8+CD57+ T cells (not recorded which) from PBMCs. The receptors shown here come from a human donor with severe aplastic anemia or a healthy control (not recorded which). Both conserved end residues are part of each CDR3. A D gene is named only where the DNA matches it firmly. Clone size is not always given. Where it is, it says once, few, many or a class for expanded clones.

TRBJ2-3 | TRBV15 | once | . | CATSRDVGADTQYF | TGTGCCACCAGCAGAGATGTTGGGGCAGATACGCAGTATTTT
TRBJ2-1 | TRBV10-3 | few | . | CAISESVQASSYNEQFF | TGTGCCATCAGTGAGAGTGTCCAGGCAAGCTCCTACAATGAGCAGTTCTTC
TRBJ1-3 | TRBV19 | many | . | CASRSSSGSSGNTIYF | TGTGCCAGTCGTTCTTCCTCAGGGTCCTCTGGAAACACCATATATTTT
TRBJ1-6 | TRBV5-1 | once | . | CASSLAKGSPLHF | TGCGCCAGCAGCTTGGCAAAGGGCTCACCCCTCCACTTT
TRBJ2-5 | TRBV9 | . | TRBD2 | CASSVDPAGVETQYF | TGTGCCAGCAGCGTAGATCCAGCGGGGGTTGAGACCCAGTACTTC
TRBJ2-5 | TRBV20-1 | few | . | CSAREQETQYF | TGCAGTGCTAGAGAACAAGAGACCCAGTACTTC
TRBJ1-5 | TRBV7-8 | many | TRBD1 | CASSTRTGFHGQPQHF | TGTGCCAGCAGCACCCGGACAGGATTCCATGGTCAGCCCCAGCATTTT
TRBJ2-3 | TRBV25-1 | few | TRBD1 | CASSEGTGWSTDTQYF | TGTGCCAGCAGTGAGGGGACAGGGTGGAGCACAGATACGCAGTATTTT
TRBJ2-2 | TRBV24-1 | . | TRBD2 | CATKGGGQDGELFF | TGTGCCACCAAGGGCGGGGGGCAGGACGGGGAGCTGTTTTTT
TRBJ2-1 | TRBV20-1 | . | . | CTAEGPSYNEQFF | TGCACCGCGGAGGGGCCGTCCTACAATGAGCAGTTCTTC
TRBJ2-7 | TRBV10-3 | . | TRBD1 | CASSFAGGFYEQYF | TGTGCCAGCAGCTTCGCAGGGGGCTTCTACGAGCAGTACTTC
TRBJ1-3 | TRBV9 | . | . | CASSVGLGGDTIYF | TGTGCCAGCAGCGTAGGGCTGGGGGGAGACACCATATATTTT
TRBJ1-1 | TRBV5-1 | many | . | CASSTQSGGWTEAFF | TGCGCCAGCAGTACCCAAAGCGGGGGATGGACTGAAGCTTTCTTT
TRBJ2-7 | TRBV2 | . | . | CASSGAGTPTYEQYF | TGTGCCAGCAGTGGGGCCGGGACGCCTACCTACGAGCAGTACTTC
TRBJ1-1 | TRBV19 | . | TRBD1 | CVSSIPGQGGTEAFF | TGTGTCAGTAGTATCCCGGGACAGGGGGGAACTGAAGCTTTCTTT
TRBJ1-2 | TRBV12-3/TRBV12-4 | . | . | CASSWPGQPYGYTF | TGTGCCAGCAGTTGGCCGGGACAACCCTATGGCTACACCTTC
TRBJ1-5 | TRBV10-3 | many | . | CAISEGGSNQPQHF | TGTGCCATCAGTGAGGGGGGAAGCAATCAGCCCCAGCATTTT
TRBJ1-2 | TRBV20-1 | . | . | CSAREATAISEGYTF | TGCAGTGCTAGAGAGGCGACCGCTATTTCGGAAGGCTACACCTTC
TRBJ2-1 | TRBV7-9 | once | TRBD2 | CASSFPGTSGGALGYNEQFF | TGTGCCAGCAGCTTCCCCGGGACTAGCGGGGGGGCCTTGGGCTACAATGAGCAGTTCTTC
TRBJ1-1 | TRBV12-5 | . | . | CASGLMKSEAFF | TGTGCTAGTGGTTTGATGAAGAGTGAAGCTTTCTTT
TRBJ1-4 | TRBV29-1 | . | . | CSVVEGTNEKLFF | TGCAGCGTTGTTGAAGGGACTAATGAAAAACTGTTTTTT
TRBJ2-7 | TRBV5-6 | many | TRBD1 | CASSGQGTYEQYF | TGTGCCAGCAGCGGACAGGGGACCTACGAGCAGTACTTC
TRBJ2-1 | TRBV15 | . | . | CATSRGTIPNEQFF | TGTGCCACCAGCAGAGGAACTATACCCAATGAGCAGTTCTTC
TRBJ2-7 | TRBV7-9 | . | TRBD2 | CASSLETSGYEQYF | TGTGCCAGCAGCTTAGAGACTAGCGGCTACGAGCAGTACTTC
TRBJ2-6 | TRBV15 | . | . | CATSPRTDSGANVLTF | TGTGCCACCAGCCCCCGTACCGACTCTGGGGCCAACGTCCTGACTTTC
TRBJ2-2 | TRBV10-3 | . | TRBD1 | CAIRTGAANTGELFF | TGTGCCATCAGGACAGGGGCCGCGAACACCGGGGAGCTGTTTTTT
TRBJ2-5 | TRBV24-1 | . | TRBD1 | CATSGGTGQPQYF | TGTGCCACCAGTGGCGGGACAGGGCAGCCCCAGTACTTC
TRBJ2-1 | TRBV20-1 | many | . | CSTSGGVNEQFF | TGCAGTACCTCCGGGGGTGTGAATGAGCAGTTCTTC
TRBJ1-4 | TRBV7-2 | . | TRBD1 | CASSPHQSTGGDF | TGTGCCAGCAGCCCCCATCAGTCGACAGGGGGGGATTTT
TRBJ2-1 | TRBV7-8 | . | TRBD2 | CTSRDRRRGVDNEQFF | TGTACCAGCCGGGACCGGCGGCGGGGGGTAGACAATGAGCAGTTCTTC
TRBJ1-1 | TRBV20-1 | many | . | CSARGGGTEAFF | TGCAGTGCTAGAGGGGGGGGGACTGAAGCTTTCTTT
TRBJ2-7 | TRBV19 | . | TRBD1 | CASSTTGSAYEQYF | TGTGCCAGTAGTACGACAGGGTCGGCCTACGAGCAGTACTTC
TRBJ1-2 | TRBV25-1 | once | . | CASSAPKPSREFYTF | TGTGCCAGCAGTGCGCCAAAACCGTCAAGGGAATTTTACACCTTC
TRBJ1-5 | TRBV2 | once | . | CASAGGRRGNQPQHF | TGTGCCAGCGCCGGGGGACGGCGAGGCAATCAGCCCCAGCATTTT
TRBJ1-5 | TRBV7-2 | many | . | CASTSTAGNQPQHF | TGTGCCAGCACCTCGACAGCTGGCAATCAGCCCCAGCATTTT
TRBJ2-5 | TRBV20-1 | . | . | CSAGGRSETQYF | TGCAGTGCAGGTGGGCGGTCAGAGACCCAGTACTTC
TRBJ1-1 | TRBV28 | many | TRBD1 | CASSGQGGTEAFF | TGTGCCAGCAGTGGACAGGGCGGGACTGAAGCTTTCTTT